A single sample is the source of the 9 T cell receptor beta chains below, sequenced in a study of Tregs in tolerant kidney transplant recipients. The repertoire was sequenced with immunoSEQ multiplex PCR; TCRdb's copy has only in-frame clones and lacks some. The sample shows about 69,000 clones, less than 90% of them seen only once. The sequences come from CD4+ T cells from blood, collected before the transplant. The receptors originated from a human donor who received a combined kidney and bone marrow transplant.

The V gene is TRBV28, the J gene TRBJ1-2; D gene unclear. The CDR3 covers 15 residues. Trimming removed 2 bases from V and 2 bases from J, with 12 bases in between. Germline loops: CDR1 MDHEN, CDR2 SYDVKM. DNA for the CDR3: TGTGCCAGCAGTTTAGCACGCATGGGCAACTATGGCTACACCTTC. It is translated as CASSLARMGNYGYTF.

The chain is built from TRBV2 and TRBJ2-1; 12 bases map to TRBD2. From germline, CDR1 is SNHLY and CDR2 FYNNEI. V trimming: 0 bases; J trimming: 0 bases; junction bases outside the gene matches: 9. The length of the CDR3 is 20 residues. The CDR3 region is CASSEATSGRQRSSYNEQFF. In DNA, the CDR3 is TGTGCCAGCAGTGAAGCTACTAGCGGGAGGCAGAGAAGCTCCTACAATGAGCAGTTCTTC.

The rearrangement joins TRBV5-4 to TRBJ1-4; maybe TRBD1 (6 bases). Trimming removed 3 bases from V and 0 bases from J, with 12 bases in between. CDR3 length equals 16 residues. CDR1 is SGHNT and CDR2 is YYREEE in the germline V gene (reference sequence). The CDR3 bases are TGTGCCAGCAGCTCTGGACAGTACGCAACTAATGAAAAACTGTTTTTT. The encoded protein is CASSSGQYATNEKLFF.

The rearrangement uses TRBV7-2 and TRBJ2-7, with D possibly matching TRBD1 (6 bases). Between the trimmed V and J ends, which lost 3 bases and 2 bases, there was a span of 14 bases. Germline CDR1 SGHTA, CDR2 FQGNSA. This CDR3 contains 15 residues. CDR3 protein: CASSFTQGLTYEQYF. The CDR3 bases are TGTGCCAGCAGCTTCACCCAGGGGTTGACCTACGAGCAGTACTTC.

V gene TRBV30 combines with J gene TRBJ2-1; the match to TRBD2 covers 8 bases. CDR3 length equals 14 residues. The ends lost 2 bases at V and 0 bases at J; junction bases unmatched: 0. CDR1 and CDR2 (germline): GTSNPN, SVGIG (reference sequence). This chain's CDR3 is CAWSSGSSYNEQFF. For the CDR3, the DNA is TGTGCCTGGAGTAGCGGGAGCTCCTACAATGAGCAGTTCTTC.

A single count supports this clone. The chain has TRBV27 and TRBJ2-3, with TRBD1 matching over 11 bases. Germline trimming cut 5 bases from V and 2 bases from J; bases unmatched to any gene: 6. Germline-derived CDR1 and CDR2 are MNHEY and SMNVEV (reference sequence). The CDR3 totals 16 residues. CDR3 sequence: CASSPWTGGSTDTQYF. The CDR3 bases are TGTGCCAGCAGTCCCTGGACAGGGGGCTCCACAGATACGCAGTATTTT.

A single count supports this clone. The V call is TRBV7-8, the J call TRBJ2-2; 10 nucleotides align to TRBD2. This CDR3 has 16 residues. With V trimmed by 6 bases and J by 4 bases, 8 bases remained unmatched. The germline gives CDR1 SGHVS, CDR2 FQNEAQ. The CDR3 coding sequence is TGTGCCAGCAGGCCTCCGGGACTAGCGACCACCGGGGAGCTGTTTTTT. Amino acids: CASRPPGLATTGELFF.

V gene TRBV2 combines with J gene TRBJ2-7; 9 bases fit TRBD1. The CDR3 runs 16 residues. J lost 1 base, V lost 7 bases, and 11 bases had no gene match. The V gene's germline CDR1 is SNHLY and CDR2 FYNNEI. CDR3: CASTALQGAVSYEQYF. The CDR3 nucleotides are TGTGCCAGCACTGCCTTACAGGGGGCGGTTTCCTACGAGCAGTACTTC.

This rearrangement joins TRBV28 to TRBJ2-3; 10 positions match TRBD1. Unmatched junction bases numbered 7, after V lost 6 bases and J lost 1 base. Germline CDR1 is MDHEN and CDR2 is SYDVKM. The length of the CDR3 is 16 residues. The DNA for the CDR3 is TGTGCCAGCAGACCCGCCGGGACAGGGGGCACAGATACGCAGTATTTT. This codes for CASRPAGTGGTDTQYF.